This is a list of T cell receptor beta chains from one sample in a study of T cell changes during pregnancy in multiple sclerosis. Assay: immunoSEQ multiplex PCR; the TCRdb copy retains only in-frame clones and omits some. The table records 53,000 or so clones, 94% of them present only once. The source was CD4+ T cells from peripheral blood mononuclear cells, collected in the second trimester of pregnancy. These receptors were obtained from a female donor with multiple sclerosis, enrolled in a pregnancy study. Each CDR3 is given with its conserved first and last residue. D genes are given only for firm matches. Some rows mark clone size as missing; the rest say once, few, many or name a class of expanded clone.

V	size	D	J	CDR3	DNA
TRBV4-3	.	.	TRBJ1-4	CASNQEGGGLNEKLFF	TGCGCCAGCAACCAAGAGGGGGGGGGTCTTAATGAAAAACTGTTTTTT
TRBV6-6	.	TRBD1	TRBJ1-2	CASSRDRVDYGYTF	TGTGCCAGCAGTCGGGACAGGGTGGACTATGGCTACACCTTC
TRBV6-4	once	TRBD2	TRBJ2-3	CASSDSLAGGSDTQYF	TGTGCCAGCAGTGACTCCCTAGCGGGGGGTTCAGATACGCAGTATTTT
TRBV19	.	TRBD1	TRBJ1-4	CASSPGGQGAENEKLFF	TGTGCCAGTAGCCCGGGGGGACAGGGGGCGGAAAATGAAAAACTGTTTTTT
TRBV6-4	.	.	TRBJ1-2	CASSPTWTAYGYTF	TGTGCCAGCAGTCCGACCTGGACAGCTTATGGCTACACCTTC
TRBV5-6	.	.	TRBJ2-7	CASSLSGYEQYF	TGTGCCAGCAGCTTATCGGGGTACGAGCAGTACTTC
TRBV7-8	once	TRBD1	TRBJ1-2	CASSTGQGLGYGYTF	TGTGCCAGCAGCACCGGACAGGGGCTTGGCTATGGCTACACCTTC
TRBV6-1	.	TRBD1	TRBJ2-1	CASSGRQGAFYNEQFF	TGTGCCAGCAGTGGACGACAGGGGGCATTCTACAATGAGCAGTTCTTC
TRBV7-2	.	.	TRBJ2-1	CASSLLGGFSYNEQFF	TGTGCCAGCAGCCTCCTCGGGGGATTCTCCTACAATGAGCAGTTCTTC
TRBV6-5	.	.	TRBJ1-1	CASSAGRYGSEAFF	TGTGCCAGCAGCGCCGGGAGGTATGGATCTGAAGCTTTCTTT
TRBV10-3	.	.	TRBJ2-7	CAISRASGNEQYF	TGTGCCATCAGCAGAGCCTCAGGGAACGAGCAGTACTTC
TRBV10-3	.	.	TRBJ2-7	CAISRETYEQYF	TGTGCCATCAGTCGGGAGACCTACGAGCAGTACTTC
TRBV10-3	.	TRBD1	TRBJ1-1	CAISRDRGIISTEAFF	TGTGCCATCAGCCGAGACAGGGGGATTATAAGCACTGAAGCTTTCTTT
TRBV5-1	.	TRBD2	TRBJ2-7	CASSPGGDEQYF	TGCGCCAGCAGCCCGGGAGGGGACGAGCAGTACTTC
TRBV4-3	.	.	TRBJ1-5	CASSERTGLQPQHF	TGCGCCAGCAGCGAGCGGACGGGCCTTCAGCCCCAGCATTTT
TRBV10-3	.	.	TRBJ1-3	CATIAGAPDTIYF	TGTGCCACGATCGCGGGGGCTCCGGACACCATATATTTT
TRBV28	.	.	TRBJ2-7	CASRITGTGAGGREQYF	TGTGCCAGCAGAATTACCGGGACAGGGGCGGGAGGGAGGGAGCAGTACTTC
TRBV18	.	.	TRBJ1-1	CASSHRVTEAFF	TGTGCCAGCTCACACAGGGTCACTGAAGCTTTCTTT
TRBV7-2	.	.	TRBJ2-6	CASSLWRPLSGANVLTF	TGTGCCAGCAGCTTGTGGCGGCCCCTTTCTGGGGCCAACGTCCTGACTTTC
TRBV7-9	.	.	TRBJ1-2	CASSLGQYIYGYTF	TGTGCCAGCAGCTTAGGACAGTACATCTATGGCTACACCTTC
TRBV14	.	TRBD1	TRBJ1-5	CASSRKRTGKLYSNQPQHF	TGTGCCAGCAGCCGTAAAAGGACAGGGAAACTGTATAGCAATCAGCCCCAGCATTTT
TRBV7-2	.	.	TRBJ1-5	CASSLGGRGSNQPQHF	TGTGCCAGCAGCTTAGGGGGGCGGGGGAGCAATCAGCCCCAGCATTTT
TRBV11-3	.	TRBD1	TRBJ2-3	CASSLSTGTGSTDTQYF	TGTGCCAGCAGCTTAAGCACCGGGACAGGTTCCACAGATACGCAGTATTTT
TRBV7-2	.	TRBD1	TRBJ1-3	CASSPRQGSGNTIYF	TGTGCCAGCAGCCCGCGACAGGGCTCTGGAAACACCATATATTTT
TRBV5-6	.	.	TRBJ1-1	CASSLSPNTEAFF	TGTGCCAGCAGCTTGTCTCCGAACACTGAAGCTTTCTTT
TRBV11-1	.	.	TRBJ2-2	CASSERLFSAGELFF	TGTGCCAGCAGCGAGAGGCTATTTAGCGCCGGGGAGCTGTTTTTT
TRBV6-6	.	TRBD2	TRBJ2-5	CASSPRTSGGWETQYF	TGTGCCAGCAGCCCTAGGACTAGCGGGGGGTGGGAGACCCAGTACTTC
TRBV4-3	.	TRBD2	TRBJ2-1	CASSQDARTGGGYNEQFF	TGCGCCAGCAGCCAAGATGCGAGGACGGGGGGGGGATACAATGAGCAGTTCTTC
TRBV27	.	TRBD1	TRBJ1-2	CASSLWGTAGYTF	TGTGCCAGCAGTTTATGGGGGACAGCTGGCTACACCTTC
TRBV7-2	.	TRBD1	TRBJ2-4	CASSPTGGGIQYF	TGTGCCAGCAGCCCGACAGGGGGAGGCATTCAGTACTTC
TRBV25-1	.	.	TRBJ1-2	CASSGGGGAGYGYTF	TGTGCCAGCAGTGGAGGGGGGGGCGCGGGCTATGGCTACACCTTC
TRBV5-1	.	TRBD2	TRBJ2-3	CASSSGLAGVDTQYF	TGCGCCAGCAGCTCGGGACTAGCGGGGGTCGATACGCAGTATTTT
TRBV29-1	once	.	TRBJ2-5	CSVGDTRGETQYF	TGCAGCGTGGGAGATACACGAGGGGAGACCCAGTACTTC
TRBV5-4	.	.	TRBJ1-1	CASSLGQVNTEAFF	TGTGCCAGCAGCTTGGGGCAGGTGAACACTGAAGCTTTCTTT
TRBV7-2	.	TRBD1	TRBJ1-2	CASSSPLGQANYGYTF	TGTGCCAGCAGCTCCCCTTTGGGACAGGCTAACTATGGCTACACCTTC
TRBV7-9	.	TRBD1	TRBJ1-6	CASSPGTASPLHF	TGTGCCAGCAGCCCTGGGACAGCTTCACCCCTCCACTTT
TRBV7-3	.	.	TRBJ2-2	CASSLGLNTGELFF	TGTGCCAGCAGCTTGGGACTGAACACCGGGGAGCTGTTTTTT
TRBV2	.	TRBD1	TRBJ1-1	CASSEDREAFF	TGTGCCAGCAGTGAGGACAGGGAAGCTTTCTTT
TRBV29-1	.	.	TRBJ1-1	CSAGGTQGTEAFF	TGCAGCGCCGGGGGGACCCAGGGGACTGAAGCTTTCTTT
TRBV11-2	.	.	TRBJ1-4	CASSPPGRGSEKLFF	TGTGCCAGCAGCCCCCCCGGCAGGGGCAGCGAAAAACTGTTTTTT